These 2 T cell receptor beta chains came from one sample sequenced in a study of monozygotic twins with inflammatory bowel disease. Each CDR3 protein gets one entry in TCRdb, which reprocessed the 5' RACE reads and gives no DNA. The sample table includes approximately 300,000 distinct CDR3 sequences. Sequences were obtained from blood. The receptors shown here come from a human donor with ulcerative colitis or Crohn's disease, or a healthy co-twin of an affected twin (not recorded which).

This rearrangement joins TRBV19 to TRBJ2-6. The CDR3 contains 16 residues. Looked up from germline, CDR1 is LNHDA and CDR2 is SQIVND (reference sequence). CDR3 in amino acids: CASSTGPTAGANVLTF.

This chain joins TRBV7-2 and TRBJ2-4; TCRdb's assignment of TRBD2 cannot be checked, as there is no DNA. The CDR3 covers 15 residues. Germline V CDR1 and CDR2: SGHTA, FQGNSA. CDR3 loop: CASSSLGGTKNIQYF.